What follows are 29 T cell receptor beta chains derived from one specimen sequenced in a study of T cells after yellow fever vaccination. TCRdb processed the 5' RACE reads anew with MiXCR; each CDR3 protein has one entry. The sample yields a few hundred thousand distinct CDR3 sequences, 6.9% seen once. This sample comprised CD4+ T cells sorted from PBMCs, obtained 15 days after the yellow fever booster vaccination. The receptors stem from a man aged 25 to 40 who received the YFV17D yellow fever vaccine.

Many counts were recorded for this clonotype. J is TRBJ2-6 and V is TRBV20-1, with 8 nucleotides matching TRBD1. CDR1 is DFQATT, CDR2 SNEGSKA, per germline (reference sequence). Germline trimming cut 5 bases from V and 4 bases from J; bases unmatched to any gene: 4. The CDR3 covers 14 residues. In nucleotides, the CDR3 is TGCAGTGCTCGGACAGGGTCCGGGGCCAACGTCCTGACTTTC. This codes for CSARTGSGANVLTF.

Details on this clonotype: Just one base apart from a much larger clone, this may be a read error. V gene TRBV5-1 combines with J gene TRBJ2-2; no reliable D call. The V gene lost 7 bases and the J gene lost 3 bases, with 19 bases spanning the gap. The CDR3 extends over 16 amino acids. Germline-derived CDR1 and CDR2 are SGHRS and YFSETQ. The CDR3 DNA reads as TGCGCCAGCCGCTCCTCGTCTAGGGCGGACACCGGGGAGCTGTTTTTT. Translated, it gives CASRSSSRADTGELFF.

This clonotype has ten or more counts. This rearrangement joins TRBV7-2 to TRBJ1-2; TRBD1 aligns across 9 bases. The junction had 7 bases not matched to a gene; V was cut back by 2 bases and J by 9 bases. The CDR3 sequence is 14 residues long. CDR1 is SGHTA, CDR2 FQGNSA, per germline. CDR3 protein: CASSLSRQGVSYTF. In DNA form, the CDR3 reads TGTGCCAGCAGCTTAAGTAGACAGGGGGTGAGCTACACCTTC.

This clonotype showed up just a few times. CDR3 in DNA: TGTGCCATCAGTCGAAGCGGGAGTGGGACAGATACGCAGTATTTT. It is translated as CAISRSGSGTDTQYF. V and J are TRBV10-3 and TRBJ2-3, with 8 bases fitting TRBD2. The CDR3 contains 15 residues. Germline values: CDR1 ENHRY, CDR2 SYGVKD. Germline trimming cut 5 bases from V and 3 bases from J; bases unmatched to any gene: 7.

This clonotype was observed many times. The rearrangement uses TRBV6-5 and TRBJ1-3; D call uncertain. From germline, CDR1 is MNHEY and CDR2 SVGAGI. This CDR3 contains 15 residues. V shed 2 bases and J shed 2 bases, with 10 bases lying between them. CDR3 protein: CASSYGERAGNTIYF. CDR3 DNA: TGTGCCAGCAGTTACGGGGAACGGGCTGGAAACACCATATATTTT.

This clonotype was counted between two and nine times. This chain joins TRBV7-3 and TRBJ2-1; 8 bases map to TRBD2. Unmatched junction bases numbered 8, after V lost 2 bases and J lost 5 bases. The V gene's germline CDR1 is SGHTA and CDR2 FQGTGA. There are 16 residues in the CDR3. The CDR3 nucleotides read TGTGCCAGCAGCTTACGAGCGGGAGTGGCCCACAATGAGCAGTTCTTC. Encoded protein: CASSLRAGVAHNEQFF.

This chain links TRBV7-2 with TRBJ2-1; maybe TRBD2 (5 bases). Germline-derived CDR1 and CDR2 are SGHTA and FQGNSA. Trimming removed 5 bases at V and 2 bases at J, with 16 bases between. The CDR3 extends over 16 amino acids. The CDR3 loop is CASSLVVSGAYNEQFF. CDR3 in DNA: TGTGCCAGCAGCCTCGTCGTGAGCGGAGCCTACAATGAGCAGTTCTTC.

The chain combines TRBV7-2 with TRBJ1-1, with D hard to call. V was pared by 5 bases and J by 0 bases, with 4 bases between. This CDR3 spans 12 amino acids. Per germline, CDR1 SGHTA and CDR2 FQGNSA. CDR3 DNA sequence: TGTGCCAGCAGCCCGATGAACACTGAAGCTTTCTTT. This codes for CASSPMNTEAFF.

V gene TRBV29-1 combines with J gene TRBJ2-3, with D possibly being TRBD2 (6 bases). Germline CDR1 is SQVTM and CDR2 is ANQGSEA. The CDR3 extends over 10 amino acids. Trimming stripped 6 bases from V and 6 bases from J, with 7 bases between. The CDR3 sequence: CSVSGDTQYF. CDR3 DNA sequence: TGCAGCGTGAGCGGGGATACGCAGTATTTT.

The CDR3 bases are TGTGCCAGCAGCCAAGTGGCACTAGCGGGAGAAGAGGTTCGGTTCTTC. Residues: CASSQVALAGEEVRFF. This chain uses TRBV4-2 with TRBJ2-1; TRBD2 matches at 11 bases. V lost 1 base and J lost 15; bases outside the gene matches: 14. Germline values: CDR1 LGHNA, CDR2 YNFKEQ. The CDR3 length is 16 residues.

Many counts were recorded for this clonotype. The V and J genes are TRBV7-9 and TRBJ2-1, with a weak D call TRBD2 (6 bases). V was clipped by 5 bases and J by 0 bases, with 14 bases between them. The CDR3 is 16 residues long. Germline V gives CDR1 SEHNR, CDR2 FQNEAQ (reference sequence). For the CDR3, the DNA is TGTGCCAGCAGCCCCAGGGACTCCTCCTCCTACAATGAGCAGTTCTTC. It encodes CASSPRDSSSYNEQFF.

This clonotype was seen ten or more times. This chain joins TRBV18 and TRBJ2-7; the D is unclear. Trimming took off 1 base at V and 7 bases at J, with 11 bases between the two ends. The CDR3 is made up of 13 amino acids. The V gene's germline CDR1 is KGHSH and CDR2 LQKENI. Written as DNA, the CDR3 is TGTGCCAGCTCACCACGGGCCAGGCTTGAGCAGTACTTC. This sequence encodes CASSPRARLEQYF.

The rearrangement joins TRBV4-3 to TRBJ2-5; the match to TRBD1 covers 8 bases. The CDR3 totals 16 residues. Trimming cost V 3 bases and J 5 bases; bases outside gene matches: 11. CDR1 is LGHNA and CDR2 is YSLEER in the germline V gene. The CDR3 DNA reads TGCGCCAGCAGCCAGGATTTCAGGGGGCGCTGGGAGACCCAGTACTTC. Amino acid sequence: CASSQDFRGRWETQYF.

The CDR3, as DNA: TGCAGCGTCCTAGTGGCGGGACCGGGGAATGAGCAGTTCTTC. This codes for CSVLVAGPGNEQFF. The V gene is TRBV29-1, the J gene TRBJ2-1, with D possibly being TRBD2 (6 bases). The CDR3 covers 14 residues. V dropped 6 bases and J dropped 7 bases, with 19 bases sitting between them. Germline V lookup: CDR1 SQVTM, CDR2 ANQGSEA.

This clonotype appeared many times. The CDR3 spells CATSRANPTDTQYF. CDR3 DNA sequence: TGTGCCACCAGCAGAGCCAATCCCACAGATACGCAGTATTTT. J is TRBJ2-3 and V is TRBV15; no firm D call. Germline CDR1 is LNHNV and CDR2 is YYDKDF (reference sequence). Trimming left V 1 base short and J 2 bases short, with 7 bases between. This CDR3 region has 14 residues.

This clonotype occurred a few times. The chain employs TRBV6-1 and TRBJ2-7; 11 bases line up with TRBD2. CDR3 size: 16 residues. Unmatched junction bases numbered 11, after V lost 5 bases and J lost 5 bases. Looked up from germline, CDR1 is MNHNS and CDR2 is SASEGT. CDR3 DNA: TGTGCCAGCAGTACCCCTCTGACTAGCGGGACCCACGAGCAGTACTTC. As protein: CASSTPLTSGTHEQYF.

This clonotype has just a few counts. This sequence joins TRBV11-2 and TRBJ2-2; D call uncertain. In germline, CDR1 is SGHAT, CDR2 FQNNGV. Trimming stripped 0 bases from V and 6 bases from J, with 8 bases between. The CDR3 totals 14 residues. The CDR3 DNA follows: TGTGCCAGCAGCTTAGAGATAGGCGCCGGGGAGCTGTTTTTT. Its translation: CASSLEIGAGELFF.

The chain carries TRBV20-1 and TRBJ1-5; tentative D call: TRBD1 (6 bases). V was trimmed by 0 bases and J by 4 bases, leaving 7 bases between them. The CDR3 extends over 13 amino acids. CDR1 and CDR2 (germline): DFQATT, SNEGSKA (reference sequence). The CDR3 DNA reads as TGCAGTGCTAGAGATCAGGGGAATCAGCCCCAGCATTTT. It codes for CSARDQGNQPQHF.

This clonotype was picked up many times. CDR3 in amino acids: CASSVSGITKLFF. As DNA, the CDR3 is TGTGCCAGCAGCGTCTCCGGGATCACGAAACTGTTTTTT. The chain links TRBV7-2 to TRBJ1-4; D gene uncertain. Looked up from germline, CDR1 is SGHTA and CDR2 is FQGNSA. The CDR3 has 13 amino acids. The V gene lost 5 bases and the J gene lost 11 bases, with 15 bases spanning the gap.

In this sample, this clonotype turned up many times. The chain couples TRBV12-3 or TRBV12-4 to TRBJ2-1, with 12 bases identical to TRBD2. J was trimmed by 9 bases and V by 8 bases; bases with no gene match: 11. The CDR3 consists of 15 residues. The CDR3 loop is CASVLGASGRGEQFF. CDR3 in DNA: TGTGCCAGCGTTCTCGGGGCTAGCGGGAGGGGTGAGCAGTTCTTC.

This clonotype has at least ten counts. V is TRBV5-5 and J is TRBJ2-3; D is unresolved. V was pared by 0 bases and J by 6 bases, with 11 bases between. The CDR3 sequence is 14 residues long. CDR1 is SGHKS, CDR2 YYEKEE, per germline (reference sequence). DNA for the CDR3: TGTGCCAGCAGCTTGGAATTAGGTCGGGATACGCAGTATTTT. Translated: CASSLELGRDTQYF.

To note about this clonotype: At one end the junction does not follow the germline gene, possibly because of a read error. The chain carries TRBV4-3 and TRBJ1-5; D is undetermined. The germline gives CDR1 LGHNA, CDR2 YSLEER. This CDR3 is built from 13 residues. As DNA, the CDR3 is TGCGCCAGCAGCGTAGGGTTCAATAAGCCCCAGCATTTT. This gives the protein CASSVGFNKPQHF.

Only a few counts were recorded for this clonotype. This rearrangement joins TRBV7-2 to TRBJ2-3, with D hard to call. The CDR3 is 13 amino acids. Trimming took 5 bases from V and 6 from J, leaving 12 bases between them. Germline V CDR1 and CDR2: SGHTA, FQGNSA. The CDR3 spells CASSTAPSDTQYF. The CDR3, as DNA: TGTGCCAGCAGCACCGCACCCTCGGATACGCAGTATTTT.

This clonotype was recorded many times. V and J are TRBV6-2 or TRBV6-3 and TRBJ1-2; D is unclear. The V gene's germline CDR1 is MNHEY and CDR2 SVGEGT. Trimming took off 7 bases at V and 0 bases at J, with 9 bases between the two ends. This CDR3 is built from 13 residues. DNA of the CDR3: TGTGCCAGCACGAACTCGGCTAACTATGGCTACACCTTC. This gives the protein CASTNSANYGYTF.

In its sample, this clonotype was seen a few times. V is TRBV5-1 and J is TRBJ2-6, with D unclear. The CDR3 consists of 15 residues. Germline lookup yields CDR1 SGHRS and CDR2 YFSETQ. Trimming stripped 4 bases from V and 2 bases from J, with 10 bases between. CDR3 residues: CASSRAATGANVLTF. The CDR3, as DNA: TGCGCCAGCAGCCGCGCCGCGACTGGGGCCAACGTCCTGACTTTC.

This clonotype was picked up many times. The chain employs TRBV20-1 and TRBJ2-7; D perhaps matches TRBD2 (5 bases). The V end was cut by 3 bases, the J end by 1 base, with 7 bases between. Germline V gene data show CDR1 as DFQATT and CDR2 as SNEGSKA (reference sequence). The CDR3 loop spans 12 amino acids. CDR3 in DNA: TGCAGTGCTAGCGGGATGTCCTACGAGCAGTACTTC. Translated: CSASGMSYEQYF.

This clonotype was seen only a few times. The chain has TRBV6-1 and TRBJ2-1, with TRBD2 matching over 8 bases. CDR1 MNHNS and CDR2 SASEGT come from the germline V gene. This CDR3 spans 14 amino acids. Trimming took 5 bases from V and 8 from J; bases not matched to a gene: 8. This chain's CDR3 is CASSTGTSNHEQFF. Written as DNA, the CDR3 is TGTGCCAGCAGTACCGGGACTAGTAACCATGAGCAGTTCTTC.

On this clonotype itself: This may be a read error: a much more frequent sequence differs by one nucleotide. The V call is TRBV12-3 or TRBV12-4, the J call TRBJ2-3, with TRBD2 matching over 7 bases. CDR3 length: 15 amino acids. CDR3 region: CSSGEWGGSTDTQYF. In DNA form, the CDR3 reads TGTTCCAGCGGGGAATGGGGCGGTAGCACAGATACGCAGTATTTT.

This clonotype showed up just a few times. The V call is TRBV20-1, the J call TRBJ1-4; weak D call: TRBD1 (5 bases). There are 12 residues in the CDR3. CDR1 is DFQATT and CDR2 is SNEGSKA in the germline V gene (reference sequence). V was clipped by 6 bases and J by 4 bases, with 9 bases between them. CDR3 nucleotides: TGCAGTGCAAGGGACGATAATGAAAAACTGTTTTTT. Translating gives CSARDDNEKLFF.